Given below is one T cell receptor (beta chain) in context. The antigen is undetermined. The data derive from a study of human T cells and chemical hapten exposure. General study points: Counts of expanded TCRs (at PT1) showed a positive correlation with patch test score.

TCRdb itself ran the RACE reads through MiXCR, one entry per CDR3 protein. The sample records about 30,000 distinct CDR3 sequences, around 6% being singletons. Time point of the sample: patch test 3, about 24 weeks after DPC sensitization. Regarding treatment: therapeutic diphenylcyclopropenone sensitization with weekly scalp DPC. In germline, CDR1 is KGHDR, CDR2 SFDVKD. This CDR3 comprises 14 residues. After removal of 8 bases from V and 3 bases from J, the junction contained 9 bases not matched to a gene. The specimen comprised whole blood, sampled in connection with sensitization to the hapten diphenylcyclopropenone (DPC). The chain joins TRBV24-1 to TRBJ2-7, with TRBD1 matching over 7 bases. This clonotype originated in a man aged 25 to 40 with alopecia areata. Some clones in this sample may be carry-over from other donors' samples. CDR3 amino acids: CATIRTGRDYEQYF. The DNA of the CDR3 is TGTGCCACCATTCGGACAGGCCGGGACTACGAGCAGTACTTC.